The rows below give T cell receptor beta chains drawn from one sample of a study of memory CD4+ T cells and cytomegalovirus serostatus. Libraries were prepared by immunoSEQ multiplex PCR; TCRdb keeps only in-frame clonotypes and omits some of them. The sample consists of tens of thousands of clones, about 70% of them appearing once. Sequenced input: memory CD4+ T cells from blood. Source of these receptors: an adult in good health and CMV-seropositive. Each CDR3 is given with its conserved first and last residue. A D gene is named only where the DNA matches it firmly. Not all rows give a size; the values are once, few, many and, for expanded clones, a class.

clone_size,d_call,v_call,j_call,cdr3_nt,cdr3_aa
-,TRBD2,TRBV7-8,TRBJ2-7,TGTGCCAGCAGCTTAGAGCTAGCGGGAGTGAACGAGCAGTACTTC,CASSLELAGVNEQYF
-,-,TRBV29-1,TRBJ2-1,TGCAGCGTTGAGCGGCAGGCATACAATGAGCAGTTCTTC,CSVERQAYNEQFF
-,-,TRBV11-2,TRBJ1-2,TGTGCCAGCAGCTTATCACGGGAGAACTATGGCTACACCTTC,CASSLSRENYGYTF
-,TRBD2,TRBV5-1,TRBJ2-3,TGCGCCGGACGGACTAGCGGAGAAGATACGCAGTATTTT,CAGRTSGEDTQYF
few,-,TRBV7-8,TRBJ1-5,TGTGCCAGCAGCTTAGTGCGTTGGACAAATAATCAGCCCCAGCATTTT,CASSLVRWTNNQPQHF
few,-,TRBV2,TRBJ1-1,TGTGCCAGCAGCTCTACCGTGGACACTGAAGCTTTCTTT,CASSSTVDTEAFF
-,-,TRBV19,TRBJ1-4,TGTGCCAGTAAAATCTCCGGGACACCAGGCGGACTGTTTTTT,CASKISGTPGGLFF
once,TRBD1,TRBV25-1,TRBJ1-1,TGTGCCAGCAGTGAATATGAGGGGGCAATGAACACTGAAGCTTTCTTT,CASSEYEGAMNTEAFF
-,-,TRBV5-6,TRBJ1-6,TGTGCCAGCAGAGGTTCCGGGTTTGCAGTTTCGACGCCCCTCCACTTT,CASRGSGFAVSTPLHF
-,-,TRBV9,TRBJ1-1,TGTGCCAGCAGCGTCGGAGTCTCAACGTTAGACACTGAAGCTTTCTTT,CASSVGVSTLDTEAFF
-,-,TRBV7-9,TRBJ1-1,TGTCTCTTGCTGGGGGCAAGAGCTGATGAAGCTTTCTTT,CLLLGARADEAFF
few,-,TRBV10-3,TRBJ1-1,TGTGCCATCAGTGGACTCTTGAACACTGAAGCTTTCTTT,CAISGLLNTEAFF
-,-,TRBV28,TRBJ1-6,TGTGCCAGCAGTTCTATGGAGCCCCTTAGAAAATATTCACCCCTCCACTTT,CASSSMEPLRKYSPLHF
once,-,TRBV19,TRBJ2-5,TGTGCCAGTAGTATACTCCCTTACCGATCGGAGACCCAGTACTTC,CASSILPYRSETQYF
-,-,TRBV10-3,TRBJ1-4,TGTGCCATCAGTGGAGGTGAAAAACTGTTTTTT,CAISGGEKLFF
-,-,TRBV6-1,TRBJ1-1,TGTGCCAGCAATCACGGGGGTCTGATGAACACTGAAGCTTTCTTT,CASNHGGLMNTEAFF
few,TRBD1,TRBV14,TRBJ1-6,TGTGCCAGCAGCCAACATTTGGGACAGAATTCACCCCTCCACTTT,CASSQHLGQNSPLHF
-,-,TRBV7-2,TRBJ2-5,TGTGCCAGCAGGCCACCACCGGGCGAGGAGACCCAGTACTTC,CASRPPPGEETQYF
-,-,TRBV25-1,TRBJ2-5,TGTGCCAGCAGTGTATTCCAGACCCAGTACTTC,CASSVFQTQYF
-,-,TRBV2,TRBJ1-1,TGTGCCAGCAGTGAAGTCGGGGGGCTGGAAAACACTGAAGCTTTCTTT,CASSEVGGLENTEAFF
-,-,TRBV6-5,TRBJ1-6,TGTGCCAGCAGTTACTCTCGGGACGCTTTTTCCCTCCACTTT,CASSYSRDAFSLHF
-,-,TRBV5-8,TRBJ1-2,TGTGCCAGCAGCCAGATCTGGTCCCCATCCTATGGCTACACCTTC,CASSQIWSPSYGYTF
few,-,TRBV5-1,TRBJ1-4,TGCGCCAGCAGCTTGGTTTCGGGTGAAAAACTGTTTTTT,CASSLVSGEKLFF
-,TRBD2,TRBV10-3,TRBJ2-3,TGTGCCATCAGTAAGACTAGCGGGGGTGACACAGATACGCAGTATTTT,CAISKTSGGDTDTQYF
-,-,TRBV11-2,TRBJ1-2,TGTGCCAGCAGCTTAGCGACACACAACTATGGCTACACCTTC,CASSLATHNYGYTF
medium-sized,-,TRBV6-5,TRBJ2-6,TGTGCCAGCAGTTGGAGGGTTGATGCTGGGGCCAACGTCCTGACTTTC,CASSWRVDAGANVLTF
-,-,TRBV5-1,TRBJ1-1,TGCGCCAGCAAATCCCAGACATCCAACACTGAAGCTTTCTTT,CASKSQTSNTEAFF
-,TRBD1,TRBV7-7,TRBJ2-2,TGTGCTAGCAGCTCTACAGGGGGGCTAAACACCGGGGAGCTGTTTTTT,CASSSTGGLNTGELFF
-,TRBD1,TRBV6-1,TRBJ2-2,TGTGCCAGCAGTGCCCGACAGGGTAAAAACACCGGGGAGCTGTTTTTT,CASSARQGKNTGELFF